These T cell receptor beta chains were read from a single sample in a study of cytomegalovirus exposure and HLA in healthy donors. Produced via immunoSEQ multiplex PCR; TCRdb's table is partial and in-frame only. Of approximately 220,000 clones in the sample, approximately 80% were seen once. Sequenced sample: PBMCs. These receptors all stem from a young man in good health and CMV-seronegative. Both conserved end residues are part of each CDR3. The D gene is left open where the match is weak. Size is omitted from some rows. Given values are once, few, many or a class for expanded clones.

clone_size: .; v_call: TRBV9; d_call: .; j_call: TRBJ2-6; cdr3_aa: CASSVDRHAGASVLTF; cdr3_nt: TGTGCCAGCAGCGTAGATCGGCATGCAGGGGCCAGCGTCCTGACTTTC
clone_size: .; v_call: TRBV5-6; d_call: TRBD1; j_call: TRBJ2-1; cdr3_aa: CASSLRWTGDNEQFF; cdr3_nt: TGTGCCAGCAGCTTAAGGTGGACAGGGGACAATGAGCAGTTCTTC
clone_size: .; v_call: TRBV2; d_call: TRBD2; j_call: TRBJ2-7; cdr3_aa: CASSALAASYEQYF; cdr3_nt: TGTGCCAGCAGTGCCCTAGCGGCCTCCTACGAGCAGTACTTC
clone_size: .; v_call: TRBV5-1; d_call: .; j_call: TRBJ1-5; cdr3_aa: CASSEGVGNQPQHF; cdr3_nt: TGCGCCAGCAGTGAAGGGGTGGGCAATCAGCCCCAGCATTTT
clone_size: once; v_call: TRBV6-6; d_call: .; j_call: TRBJ2-1; cdr3_aa: CASSYLTGRGFKFF; cdr3_nt: TGTGCCAGCAGTTACTTAACAGGGCGGGGGTTTAAGTTCTTC
clone_size: .; v_call: TRBV11-2; d_call: .; j_call: TRBJ1-1; cdr3_aa: CASRLGGKAFF; cdr3_nt: TGTGCCAGCAGACTAGGGGGTAAAGCTTTCTTT
clone_size: .; v_call: TRBV28; d_call: .; j_call: TRBJ1-5; cdr3_aa: CASSARGGANQPQHF; cdr3_nt: TGTGCCAGCAGTGCCCGGGGGGGCGCCAATCAGCCCCAGCATTTT
clone_size: .; v_call: TRBV5-1; d_call: .; j_call: TRBJ2-1; cdr3_aa: CASSGGGHTYNEQFF; cdr3_nt: TGCGCCAGCAGCGGGGGGGGACACACGTACAATGAGCAGTTCTTC
clone_size: .; v_call: TRBV4-3; d_call: TRBD1; j_call: TRBJ2-7; cdr3_aa: CASSQERQGPYEQYF; cdr3_nt: TGCGCCAGCAGCCAAGAAAGACAGGGACCATACGAGCAGTACTTC
clone_size: .; v_call: TRBV7-3; d_call: TRBD1; j_call: TRBJ2-7; cdr3_aa: CASSTGTVPYEQYF; cdr3_nt: TGTGCCAGCAGCACCGGGACAGTCCCTTACGAGCAGTACTTC
clone_size: .; v_call: TRBV9; d_call: .; j_call: TRBJ2-3; cdr3_aa: CASGGGGPTDTQYF; cdr3_nt: TGTGCCAGTGGAGGGGGGGGCCCCACAGATACGCAGTATTTT
clone_size: .; v_call: TRBV5-6; d_call: .; j_call: TRBJ1-2; cdr3_aa: CASRTRGYSNGYTF; cdr3_nt: TGTGCCAGCAGGACCAGGGGTTACTCCAATGGCTACACCTTC
clone_size: .; v_call: TRBV10-3; d_call: TRBD2; j_call: TRBJ2-7; cdr3_aa: CATRGGSSYEQYF; cdr3_nt: TGTGCCACCCGGGGGGGCAGCTCCTACGAGCAGTACTTC
clone_size: .; v_call: TRBV6-5; d_call: TRBD1; j_call: TRBJ1-1; cdr3_aa: CASSLESTGSGAFF; cdr3_nt: TGTGCCAGCAGTCTAGAATCGACAGGGAGCGGGGCTTTCTTT
clone_size: .; v_call: TRBV19; d_call: TRBD1; j_call: TRBJ2-3; cdr3_aa: CASRLGQGARDTQYF; cdr3_nt: TGTGCCAGTAGGCTGGGACAGGGGGCGAGAGATACGCAGTATTTT
clone_size: few; v_call: TRBV29-1; d_call: .; j_call: TRBJ2-3; cdr3_aa: CSVEGREYTQYF; cdr3_nt: TGCAGCGTTGAAGGGCGGGAATATACGCAGTATTTT
clone_size: once; v_call: TRBV5-1; d_call: TRBD1; j_call: TRBJ2-2; cdr3_aa: CASRGQGAGGELFF; cdr3_nt: TGCGCCAGCAGGGGACAGGGGGCAGGCGGGGAGCTGTTTTTT
clone_size: .; v_call: TRBV6-1; d_call: .; j_call: TRBJ1-2; cdr3_aa: CASMGQGSYGYTF; cdr3_nt: TGTGCCAGCATGGGGCAGGGGTCCTATGGCTACACCTTC
clone_size: .; v_call: TRBV27; d_call: TRBD1; j_call: TRBJ1-5; cdr3_aa: CASSFGTGNQPQHF; cdr3_nt: TGTGCCAGCAGTTTCGGGACAGGGAATCAGCCCCAGCATTTT
clone_size: .; v_call: TRBV15; d_call: .; j_call: TRBJ1-2; cdr3_aa: CATSRAGGSLDVENTF; cdr3_nt: TGTGCCACCAGCAGAGCCGGAGGGTCCCTGGACGTCGAGAACACCTTC
clone_size: .; v_call: TRBV7-9; d_call: .; j_call: TRBJ2-7; cdr3_aa: CASSLYPGDEQYF; cdr3_nt: TGTGCCAGCAGCTTGTACCCGGGAGACGAGCAGTACTTC
clone_size: few; v_call: TRBV5-5; d_call: .; j_call: TRBJ2-7; cdr3_aa: CASSFPGVYEQYF; cdr3_nt: TGTGCCAGCAGCTTCCCAGGGGTCTACGAGCAGTACTTC
clone_size: .; v_call: TRBV5-1; d_call: .; j_call: TRBJ2-1; cdr3_aa: CANTNRDPYNEQFF; cdr3_nt: TGCGCCAACACAAACAGGGATCCCTACAATGAGCAGTTCTTC
clone_size: once; v_call: TRBV7-6; d_call: .; j_call: TRBJ1-4; cdr3_aa: CASSYLSGTRGNEKLFF; cdr3_nt: TGTGCCAGCAGCTACCTAAGCGGGACACGGGGCAATGAAAAACTGTTTTTT
clone_size: .; v_call: TRBV6-1; d_call: .; j_call: TRBJ1-1; cdr3_aa: CASSSGGGLEAFF; cdr3_nt: TGTGCCAGCAGTTCCGGGGGAGGGCTCGAAGCTTTCTTT
clone_size: .; v_call: TRBV5-1; d_call: .; j_call: TRBJ2-7; cdr3_aa: CASSLAQIIHEQYF; cdr3_nt: TGCGCCAGCAGCTTGGCACAGATTATCCACGAGCAGTACTTC
clone_size: once; v_call: TRBV19; d_call: .; j_call: TRBJ2-7; cdr3_aa: CASSISPHGAYEQYF; cdr3_nt: TGTGCCAGTAGTATATCTCCCCACGGGGCCTACGAGCAGTACTTC
clone_size: .; v_call: TRBV7-9; d_call: .; j_call: TRBJ1-5; cdr3_aa: CASSSEGRGFNQPQHF; cdr3_nt: TGTGCCAGCAGCTCCGAGGGCAGGGGCTTCAATCAGCCCCAGCATTTT
clone_size: few; v_call: TRBV14; d_call: .; j_call: TRBJ1-6; cdr3_aa: CASSQVRDINSPLHF; cdr3_nt: TGTGCCAGCAGCCAAGTGAGGGACATTAATTCACCCCTCCACTTT
clone_size: .; v_call: TRBV18; d_call: TRBD1; j_call: TRBJ2-5; cdr3_aa: CASSPQGAGETQYF; cdr3_nt: TGTGCCAGCTCCCCACAGGGGGCAGGAGAGACCCAGTACTTC
clone_size: .; v_call: TRBV6-6; d_call: TRBD1; j_call: TRBJ2-7; cdr3_aa: CASSASRDRGPYEQYF; cdr3_nt: TGTGCCAGCAGTGCCTCCCGGGACAGGGGTCCATACGAGCAGTACTTC
clone_size: .; v_call: TRBV5-6; d_call: .; j_call: TRBJ2-5; cdr3_aa: CASTELGTSGESAQYF; cdr3_nt: TGTGCCAGCACCGAACTTGGAACCTCAGGTGAATCGGCCCAGTACTTC
clone_size: .; v_call: TRBV10-3; d_call: TRBD2; j_call: TRBJ2-1; cdr3_aa: CAISVLAGVDEQFF; cdr3_nt: TGTGCCATCAGCGTCCTAGCGGGGGTTGATGAGCAGTTCTTC
clone_size: .; v_call: TRBV9; d_call: TRBD1; j_call: TRBJ1-5; cdr3_aa: CASNEGTGGNQPQHF; cdr3_nt: TGTGCCAGCAACGAAGGGACAGGGGGCAATCAGCCCCAGCATTTT
clone_size: .; v_call: TRBV9; d_call: .; j_call: TRBJ2-1; cdr3_aa: CASSVGGLPTGGQFF; cdr3_nt: TGTGCCAGCAGCGTAGGTGGACTCCCAACCGGGGGACAGTTCTTC
clone_size: .; v_call: TRBV10-1; d_call: .; j_call: TRBJ2-5; cdr3_aa: CASSEDSTEETQYF; cdr3_nt: TGCGCCAGCAGTGAAGACTCGACGGAAGAGACCCAGTACTTC
clone_size: .; v_call: TRBV5-4; d_call: TRBD2; j_call: TRBJ2-3; cdr3_aa: CASSGTITQGTDTQYF; cdr3_nt: TGTGCCAGCAGCGGGACTATCACCCAGGGCACAGATACGCAGTATTTT
clone_size: .; v_call: TRBV28; d_call: .; j_call: TRBJ1-5; cdr3_aa: CASRLEGRQKNQPQHF; cdr3_nt: TGTGCCAGCAGACTGGAGGGACGGCAAAAAAATCAGCCCCAGCATTTT
clone_size: .; v_call: TRBV28; d_call: .; j_call: TRBJ1-5; cdr3_aa: CASSFRDGGGRPQHF; cdr3_nt: TGTGCCAGCAGTTTCAGGGACGGGGGAGGGAGGCCCCAGCATTTT
clone_size: .; v_call: TRBV7-3; d_call: TRBD1; j_call: TRBJ2-7; cdr3_aa: CASSLMGQGLYEQYF; cdr3_nt: TGTGCCAGCAGCTTAATGGGACAGGGGTTGTACGAGCAGTACTTC
clone_size: few; v_call: TRBV27; d_call: .; j_call: TRBJ1-5; cdr3_aa: CASSLTLGLNQPQHF; cdr3_nt: TGTGCCAGCAGCCTCACCCTGGGACTCAATCAGCCCCAGCATTTT
clone_size: .; v_call: TRBV13; d_call: .; j_call: TRBJ2-7; cdr3_aa: CASSLYGPYEQYF; cdr3_nt: TGTGCCAGCAGCTTATACGGTCCCTACGAGCAGTACTTC
clone_size: .; v_call: TRBV4-3; d_call: TRBD1; j_call: TRBJ2-2; cdr3_aa: CASSQAGTGVGELFF; cdr3_nt: TGCGCCAGCAGCCAAGCCGGGACAGGGGTCGGGGAGCTGTTTTTT
clone_size: .; v_call: TRBV19; d_call: .; j_call: TRBJ1-3; cdr3_aa: CASSINSASGNTIYF; cdr3_nt: TGTGCCAGTAGTATAAACTCTGCCTCTGGAAACACCATATATTTT
clone_size: .; v_call: TRBV19; d_call: TRBD1; j_call: TRBJ2-7; cdr3_aa: CASTGTGSSYEQYF; cdr3_nt: TGTGCCAGTACCGGGACAGGGAGCTCCTACGAGCAGTACTTC
clone_size: .; v_call: TRBV6-5; d_call: .; j_call: TRBJ1-2; cdr3_aa: CASSYGGRVLDYTF; cdr3_nt: TGTGCCAGCAGTTACGGTGGCAGGGTGTTAGACTACACCTTC
clone_size: .; v_call: TRBV5-1; d_call: TRBD2; j_call: TRBJ2-3; cdr3_aa: CASSLGPGGGTDTQYF; cdr3_nt: TGCGCCAGCAGCTTAGGCCCCGGGGGAGGGACAGATACGCAGTATTTT
clone_size: .; v_call: TRBV5-5; d_call: .; j_call: TRBJ2-7; cdr3_aa: CASSLAPGLVFYEQYF; cdr3_nt: TGTGCCAGCAGCTTGGCCCCGGGACTCGTCTTCTACGAGCAGTACTTC
clone_size: .; v_call: TRBV7-2; d_call: .; j_call: TRBJ2-2; cdr3_aa: CASSLAVASVLTGELFF; cdr3_nt: TGTGCCAGCAGCTTAGCGGTAGCTAGCGTGTTGACCGGGGAGCTGTTTTTT
clone_size: .; v_call: TRBV6-5; d_call: .; j_call: TRBJ2-4; cdr3_aa: CASGDDIQYF; cdr3_nt: TGTGCCAGCGGAGACGACATTCAGTACTTC
clone_size: .; v_call: TRBV6-1; d_call: .; j_call: TRBJ1-4; cdr3_aa: CASTTGQGNEKLFF; cdr3_nt: TGTGCCAGCACCACGGGGCAGGGGAATGAAAAACTGTTTTTT
clone_size: .; v_call: TRBV7-9; d_call: TRBD2; j_call: TRBJ2-5; cdr3_aa: CASSPSAGGAETQYF; cdr3_nt: TGTGCCAGCAGCCCCAGCGCGGGGGGGGCAGAGACCCAGTACTTC
clone_size: .; v_call: TRBV19; d_call: TRBD1; j_call: TRBJ1-1; cdr3_aa: CASSWTGLSEAFF; cdr3_nt: TGTGCCAGTAGCTGGACAGGGCTCTCTGAAGCTTTCTTT
clone_size: once; v_call: TRBV5-1; d_call: .; j_call: TRBJ2-2; cdr3_aa: CASVASGLSTGELFF; cdr3_nt: TGCGCCAGCGTTGCGTCCGGGTTGAGCACCGGGGAGCTGTTTTTT
clone_size: once; v_call: TRBV5-4; d_call: .; j_call: TRBJ1-1; cdr3_aa: CASSPSWNTEAFF; cdr3_nt: TGTGCCAGCAGCCCTTCTTGGAACACTGAAGCTTTCTTT